This T cell receptor (beta chain) was observed in a study of blood T cell repertoires in COVID-19. Study-level information: Sites in the United States, Italy and Spain provided acute and convalescent COVID-19 samples. Sources were T cells, B-cell-depleted T cells, or PBMCs; the material itself was cDNA or gDNA.

The CDR3 sequence is 14 residues long. The V end lost 1 base, the J end lost 3 bases, and 9 bases lay between the germline ends. From germline, CDR1 is SGHDN and CDR2 FVKESK. Original processing methods: Cell counts per sample came from amplifying reference gene primers. The repertoire was sequenced with immunoSEQ multiplex PCR; TCRdb's copy has only in-frame clones and lacks some. The V and J calls and clone size were taken over from that table, and D and trimming were inferred from the DNA. The table lists about 210,000 clones, 84% of them singletons. The chain is built from TRBV14 and TRBJ2-5, with TRBD2 as a possible D gene (5 bases). The TCR comes from a woman aged 45-60 years with active or convalescent COVID-19. The sample was peripheral blood. CDR3: CASSQVPAEETQYF. The CDR3 bases are TGTGCCAGCAGCCAAGTCCCAGCGGAAGAGACCCAGTACTTC.